This T cell receptor (beta chain) came from a study of blood T cells in healthy people across ages. CDR1 SEHNR and CDR2 FQNEAQ come from the germline V gene (reference sequence). The CDR3 covers 15 residues. The junction had 1 base not matched to a gene; V was cut back by 1 base and J by 3 bases. This clonotype occurred many times. Together with a sample-barcoded 5' primer, a J-beta primer mix was included in a second PCR lasting about 7 to 11 cycles. TCRdb analysed the 5' RACE reads with MiXCR anew, one entry per CDR3 protein. The table has approximately 760,000 distinct CDR3 sequences, around a quarter seen once; the top ten hold 9.4%. These sequences were also reported in another study, on T cells of mothers and their children.

The V gene is TRBV7-9, the J gene TRBJ2-7; 12 nucleotides line up with TRBD2. The sequence was obtained from a boy under 18 in good health. Material: blood. The CDR3 sequence: CASSLGLAGVYEQYF. The CDR3 nucleotides read TGTGCCAGCAGCTTAGGACTAGCGGGAGTCTACGAGCAGTACTTC.